These 17 T cell receptor beta chains were all obtained from the same sample, sequenced in a study of regulatory T cells in long-lasting Graves disease. Relying on iRepertoire HTBI primers and Arm-PCR of CDR3 regions, the team built TCR beta libraries. TCRdb ran MiXCR on the multiplex PCR reads and lists one entry per CDR3 protein. The sample comprises roughly 500,000 distinct CDR3 sequences, around 15% of which are singletons, and approximately 19% rests with the top ten. Time point of the sample: newly diagnosed GD, antithyroid drugs for less than 3 months. With RNA extracted from PBMCs as input, the TCR library was made. The sample was also reused in another study, on T cells in Graves' hyperthyroidism and ophthalmopathy.

This material consisted of peripheral blood mononuclear cells (PBMCs), taken at new diagnosis, from a patient treated with antithyroid drugs. These receptors originate from a woman aged 45-60 years with Graves disease.

Of note for this clonotype: A much larger clone lies one base from this, so it may be a read error. The conserved closing phenylalanine or tryptophan is absent in this CDR3, likely reflecting a read error. The rearrangement uses TRBV20-1 and TRBJ2-7; TRBD2 matches at 9 bases. V was pared by 5 bases and J by 4 bases, with 3 bases of the junction left unmatched. In germline, CDR1 is DFQATT, CDR2 SNEGSKA (reference sequence). The CDR3 has 12 residues. The CDR3 protein is CSAGGLAYEQYC. CDR3 bases: TGCAGTGCTGGAGGACTAGCGTACGAGCAGTACTGC.

The CDR3 bases are TGTGCCAGCAGCTTAGGACAGGGGATTGGTGGCTACACCTTC. This sequence encodes CASSLGQGIGGYTF. This rearrangement joins TRBV7-8 to TRBJ1-2; 8 bases are a match to TRBD1. J was trimmed by 7 bases and V by 1 base; bases with no gene match: 5. Per the germline V gene, CDR1 is SGHVS and CDR2 is FQNEAQ. This CDR3 is built from 14 residues.

At least ten counts were recorded for this clonotype. The chain's CDR3 is CASTSPRTPYNEQFF. The CDR3 DNA reads as TGTGCCAGCACCTCCCCCCGGACTCCCTACAATGAGCAGTTCTTC. The chain joins TRBV6-2 or TRBV6-3 to TRBJ2-1; TRBD2 might be the D (5 bases). There are 15 residues in the CDR3. Trimming removed 7 bases from V and 2 bases from J, with 15 bases in between. Germline assignment: CDR1 MNHEY and CDR2 SVGEGT.

This clonotype appeared many times. The chain joins TRBV6-2 or TRBV6-3 to TRBJ2-7; maybe TRBD1 (5 bases). The CDR3 has 15 amino acids. Germline assignment: CDR1 MNHEY and CDR2 SVGEGT. Trimming removed 2 bases from V and 9 bases from J, with 20 bases in between. CDR3 residues: CASSYVGSGLKGQYF. CDR3 sequence (DNA): TGTGCCAGCAGTTACGTCGGGTCAGGGCTCAAGGGGCAGTACTTC.

This clonotype has at least ten counts. The rearrangement links TRBV5-1 to TRBJ1-2; D is uncertain. Deletions cut 1 base from V and 2 bases from J, with 12 bases between. This CDR3 region has 15 residues. Germline V gene sequence: CDR1 SGHRS, CDR2 YFSETQ. CDR3 sequence (DNA): TGCGCCAGCAGCTTGCACCCGACATTAAACTATGGCTACACCTTC. It codes for CASSLHPTLNYGYTF. Filled out from reference TRBV5-1 and TRBJ1-2, the complete variable domain reads KAGVTQTPRYLIKTRGQQVTLSCSPISGHRSVSWYQQTPGQGLQFLFEYFSETQRNKGNFPGRFSGRQFSNSRSEMNVSTLELGDSALYLCASSLHPTLNYGYTFGSGTRLTVV.

At least ten counts were recorded for this clonotype. The genes are TRBV12-3 or TRBV12-4 and TRBJ2-1; the match to TRBD1 covers 9 bases. CDR3 size: 13 residues. V gave up 1 base and J gave up 8 bases; unmatched junction bases: 0. DNA for the CDR3: TGTGCCAGCAGTTTAGGGACAGGGGATGAGCAGTTCTTC. Encoded protein: CASSLGTGDEQFF.

This CDR3 reads CASSIRSRTDTQYF. The CDR3 bases are TGTGCCAGTAGTATTCGATCCCGGACAGATACGCAGTATTTT. The rearrangement uses TRBV19 and TRBJ2-3; D is undetermined. Germline assignment: CDR1 LNHDA and CDR2 SQIVND (reference sequence). Trimming pared 3 bases from V and 3 bases from J, leaving 10 bases between. The CDR3 is made up of 14 amino acids.

This clonotype was recorded many times. The chain couples TRBV19 to TRBJ1-1; the D gene is possibly TRBD1 (6 bases). Germline CDR1 and CDR2: LNHDA and SQIVND (reference sequence). The CDR3 loop spans 15 amino acids. V was pared by 5 bases and J by 1 base, with 14 bases between. DNA for the CDR3: TGTGCCAGTAGTGACCCCAGGGGACGGAACACTGAAGCTTTCTTT. Amino acid sequence: CASSDPRGRNTEAFF. Full variable domain (outside the CDR3, taken from reference TRBV19 and TRBJ1-1): DGGITQSPKYLFRKEGQNVTLSCEQNLNHDAMYWYRQDPGQGLRLIYYSQIVNDFQKGDIAEGYSVSREKKESFPLTVTSAQKNPTAFYLCASSDPRGRNTEAFFGQGTRLTVV.

In its sample, this clonotype was seen many times. The J gene is TRBJ2-7, the V gene TRBV5-1; D is possibly TRBD2 (5 bases). From germline, CDR1 is SGHRS and CDR2 YFSETQ. The V and J ends lost 0 bases and 2 bases respectively, with 12 bases between them. The CDR3 runs 15 residues. CDR3 nucleotide sequence: TGCGCCAGCAGCTTGGCTTCTAGCCTAACCTACGAGCAGTACTTC. It codes for CASSLASSLTYEQYF.

In this sample, this clonotype turned up many times. This rearrangement joins TRBV28 to TRBJ2-7; D not certain. V was pared by 2 bases and J by 0 bases, with 14 bases between. Per the germline V gene, CDR1 is MDHEN and CDR2 is SYDVKM. The CDR3 loop spans 16 amino acids. CDR3 DNA sequence: TGTGCCAGCAGTTTACTCTATACAAGTTACTCCTACGAGCAGTACTTC. This translates into CASSLLYTSYSYEQYF.

This clonotype appeared many times. The rearrangement links TRBV12-3 or TRBV12-4 to TRBJ2-7; possibly TRBD1 for D (6 bases). The CDR3 is 15 residues long. Trimming shortened V by 6 bases and J by 2 bases, and 17 bases separated the two germline ends. CDR3 nucleotides: TGTGCCAGCAGGTTTGGACAGAGTTATACCTACGAGCAGTACTTC. Its protein is CASRFGQSYTYEQYF.

This clonotype came up many times. This chain connects TRBV7-2 to TRBJ1-1, with D uncertain. This CDR3 comprises 16 residues. Germline-derived CDR1 and CDR2 are SGHTA and FQGNSA. Trimming cost V 2 bases and J 1 base, with 14 bases left between them. CDR3 bases: TGTGCCAGCAGCTTAAGACATTGGGCACCGAACACTGAAGCTTTCTTT. Its protein is CASSLRHWAPNTEAFF.

There are many counts of this clonotype. The V call is TRBV16, the J call TRBJ1-1; D remains ambiguous. This CDR3 has 13 amino acids. Germline loops: CDR1 KGHSY, CDR2 FQNENV. With 4 bases removed from V and 5 bases from J, the gap between germline ends came to 11 bases. The CDR3 DNA reads TGTGCCAGCAGCCTCCCGGGAGGAACTGAAGCTTTCTTT. This encodes CASSLPGGTEAFF.

This clonotype was counted at least ten times. This chain joins TRBV7-9 and TRBJ2-7; 7 bases agree with TRBD1. Losses at the gene ends were 6 bases for V and 5 bases for J; bases not matched to a gene: 10. Germline V CDR1 and CDR2: SEHNR, FQNEAQ (reference sequence). CDR3 length: 14 residues. For the CDR3, the DNA is TGTGCCAGCAGGCCATCAGGGGGTTCCGACGAGCAGTACTTC. Translating it yields CASRPSGGSDEQYF.

Many counts were recorded for this clonotype. This sequence joins TRBV6-2 or TRBV6-3 and TRBJ2-1; TRBD2 aligns across 10 bases. The CDR3 loop spans 17 amino acids. Germline trimming cut 2 bases from V and 7 bases from J; bases unmatched to any gene: 11. CDR1 and CDR2 (germline): MNHEY, SVGEGT. The CDR3 sequence: CASSYGGAGGFRNEQFF. CDR3 bases: TGTGCCAGCAGTTACGGGGGAGCGGGAGGGTTTAGGAATGAGCAGTTCTTC.

This clonotype was counted at least ten times. The gene calls are TRBV3-1 and TRBJ1-1; possible D gene TRBD1, 5 bases. Germline assignment: CDR1 LGHDT and CDR2 YNNKEL (reference sequence). V lost 1 base and J 3 bases, leaving 21 bases between the germline ends. The CDR3 spans 18 residues. The CDR3 sequence: CASSQVPGPWGRDTEAFF. The CDR3 coding sequence is TGTGCCAGCAGCCAAGTTCCGGGACCTTGGGGACGGGACACTGAAGCTTTCTTT.

This clonotype was found many times. A read error may account for a junction end that differs from germline. The chain recombines TRBV6-5 with TRBJ2-7; possibly TRBD1 or TRBD2 for D (6 bases each). CDR1 is MNHEY, CDR2 SVGAGI, per germline. The CDR3 runs 14 residues. The DNA of the CDR3 is TGTGCCAGCAGTGACTCGGGGGCCGCGGGGGAGCAGTACTTC. Amino acid sequence: CASSDSGAAGEQYF.